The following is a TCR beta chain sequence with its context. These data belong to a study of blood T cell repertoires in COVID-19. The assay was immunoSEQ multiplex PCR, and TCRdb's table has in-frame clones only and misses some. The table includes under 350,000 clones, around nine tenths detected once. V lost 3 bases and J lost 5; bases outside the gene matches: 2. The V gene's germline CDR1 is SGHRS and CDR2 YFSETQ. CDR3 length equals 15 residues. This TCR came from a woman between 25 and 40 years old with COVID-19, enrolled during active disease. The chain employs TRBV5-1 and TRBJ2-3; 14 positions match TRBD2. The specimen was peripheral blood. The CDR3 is CASSSTSGRGDTQYF. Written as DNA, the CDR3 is TGCGCCAGCAGCTCGACTAGCGGGAGGGGAGATACGCAGTATTTT. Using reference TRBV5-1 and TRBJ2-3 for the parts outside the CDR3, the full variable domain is KAGVTQTPRYLIKTRGQQVTLSCSPISGHRSVSWYQQTPGQGLQFLFEYFSETQRNKGNFPGRFSGRQFSNSRSEMNVSTLELGDSALYLCASSSTSGRGDTQYFGPGTRLTVL.